This entry lists 13 T cell receptor beta chains sequenced from one sample in a study of blood T cell repertoires in COVID-19. Measured with immunoSEQ multiplex PCR; TCRdb has only the in-frame clones, and not every one. The sample lists about 250,000 clones; roughly 83% were seen once. Input material: peripheral blood. These receptors were taken from a man at least 80 years old with acute or convalescent COVID-19.

This rearrangement joins TRBV7-3 to TRBJ1-2; D gene unclear. From germline, CDR1 is SGHTA and CDR2 FQGTGA. This CDR3 has 13 amino acids. Trimming left V 3 bases short and J 2 bases short, with 7 bases between. The CDR3 region is CASSLGVNYGYTF. In nucleotides, the CDR3 is TGTGCCAGCAGCTTGGGAGTAAACTATGGCTACACCTTC.

This clone appeared a single time. J is TRBJ1-2 and V is TRBV18; D possibly corresponds to TRBD1 (5 bases). This CDR3 spans 17 amino acids. Per the germline V gene, CDR1 is KGHSH and CDR2 is LQKENI. V lost 2 bases and J lost 4, with 20 bases in between. Here the CDR3 DNA reads TGTGCCAGCTCACCATTTACAGACAGTCCCGTCGGCTATGGCTACACCTTC. It is translated as CASSPFTDSPVGYGYTF.

This clone was recorded a few times. The genes are TRBV19 and TRBJ2-1; D perhaps matches TRBD2 (5 bases). CDR1 is LNHDA and CDR2 is SQIVND in the germline V gene (reference sequence). The CDR3 runs 14 residues. The ends were cut back, 5 bases at V and 4 bases at J, with 12 bases in the middle. CDR3 sequence (DNA): TGTGCCAGTAGTCCTTTGACTACTTACAATGAGCAGTTCTTC. Translated: CASSPLTTYNEQFF.

The chain links TRBV5-8 to TRBJ2-1; tentatively, D is TRBD1 (6 bases). The CDR3 totals 15 residues. Looked up from germline, CDR1 is SGHTS and CDR2 is YDEGEE. Trimming took 0 bases from V and 8 from J, leaving 15 bases between them. Here the CDR3 DNA reads TGTGCCAGCAGCTTGGGAGGGGGACGAATTTATGAGCAGTTCTTC. It codes for CASSLGGGRIYEQFF.

The chain joins TRBV7-9 to TRBJ2-7, with D possibly being TRBD1 (5 bases). The germline CDR1 and CDR2 sequences are SEHNR and FQNEAQ (reference sequence). The ends were cut back, 4 bases at V and 0 bases at J, with 13 bases in the middle. This CDR3 has 15 amino acids. CDR3 DNA sequence: TGTGCCAGCAGCTCGACAGTCAAGAGCTCCTACGAGCAGTACTTC. Translation gives CASSSTVKSSYEQYF.

The V gene is TRBV6-1, the J gene TRBJ2-7; 9 bases align to TRBD2. Trimming at V came to 3 bases and at J to 3 bases, leaving 9 bases not matched to a gene. The germline V gene encodes CDR1 MNHNS and CDR2 SASEGT. This CDR3 is 16 amino acids long. The CDR3 region is CASSEFPAGGHYEQYF. CDR3 nucleotides: TGTGCCAGCAGTGAGTTCCCAGCGGGGGGACACTACGAGCAGTACTTC.

This clone came up once. This chain uses TRBV18 with TRBJ1-1; D might be TRBD1 (6 bases). Germline V CDR1 and CDR2: KGHSH, LQKENI. Trimming shortened V by 5 bases and J by 2 bases, and 15 bases separated the two germline ends. The CDR3 runs to 15 residues. In DNA form, the CDR3 reads TGTGCCAGCTCAAGAGCGGGACAACCTAACACTGAAGCTTTCTTT. Translated: CASSRAGQPNTEAFF.

This clone was recorded a few times. The chain uses TRBV5-4 and TRBJ1-6, with TRBD1 matching over 10 bases. CDR1 SGHNT and CDR2 YYREEE come from the germline V gene (reference sequence). This CDR3 is 14 amino acids long. Unmatched junction bases numbered 2, after V lost 4 bases and J lost 7 bases. CDR3 loop: CASSPDRGNSPLHF. The CDR3 DNA is TGTGCCAGCAGCCCGGACAGGGGGAATTCACCCCTCCACTTT.

The chain uses TRBV5-1 and TRBJ2-5; TRBD2 is a possible D gene (5 bases). The CDR3 loop spans 12 amino acids. Germline V CDR1 and CDR2: SGHRS, YFSETQ. V was trimmed by 1 base and J by 5 bases, leaving 6 bases between them. CDR3 nucleotides: TGCGCCAGCAGCTTGTCGGGGGAGACCCAGTACTTC. Protein: CASSLSGETQYF.

V and J are TRBV9 and TRBJ2-2, with D possibly being TRBD2 (6 bases). The CDR3 length is 16 residues. Germline values: CDR1 SGDLS, CDR2 YYNGEE. Trimming shortened V by 0 bases and J by 1 base, and 10 bases separated the two germline ends. CDR3 amino acids: CASSVAGGMNTGELFF. CDR3 DNA sequence: TGTGCCAGCAGCGTAGCTGGAGGGATGAACACCGGGGAGCTGTTTTTT. The entire variable domain, with the rest obtained from reference TRBV9 and TRBJ2-2, is as follows: DSGVTQTPKHLITATGQRVTLRCSPRSGDLSVYWYQQSLDQGLQFLIQYYNGEERAKGNILERFSAQQFPDLHSELNLSSLELGDSALYFCASSVAGGMNTGELFFGEGSRLTVL.

The gene calls are TRBV28 and TRBJ2-1, with TRBD2 as a possible D gene (6 bases). The germline gives CDR1 MDHEN, CDR2 SYDVKM. CDR3 length: 18 residues. The V and J ends lost 5 bases and 7 bases respectively, with 27 bases between them. The CDR3 DNA is TGTGCCAGCAGTCCCTTATCCGGGACTCAACCCGGTGGGAATGAGCAGTTCTTC. Its protein product is CASSPLSGTQPGGNEQFF.

The V and J genes are TRBV2 and TRBJ1-5; a weak D match, TRBD1 (5 bases). Trimming stripped 7 bases from V and 3 bases from J, with 16 bases between. The CDR3 totals 15 residues. The germline gives CDR1 SNHLY, CDR2 FYNNEI. The CDR3 loop is CASTGGGRTNQPQHF. The DNA of the CDR3 is TGTGCCAGCACCGGGGGGGGGAGAACCAATCAGCCCCAGCATTTT.

This sequence joins TRBV10-3 and TRBJ1-1; no clear D. Germline lookup yields CDR1 ENHRY and CDR2 SYGVKD. The V and J ends lost 10 bases and 2 bases respectively, with 17 bases between them. The CDR3 consists of 14 residues. This CDR3 reads CATRDADRNTEAFF. CDR3 DNA sequence: TGTGCCACCCGGGATGCCGATCGTAACACTGAAGCTTTCTTT.